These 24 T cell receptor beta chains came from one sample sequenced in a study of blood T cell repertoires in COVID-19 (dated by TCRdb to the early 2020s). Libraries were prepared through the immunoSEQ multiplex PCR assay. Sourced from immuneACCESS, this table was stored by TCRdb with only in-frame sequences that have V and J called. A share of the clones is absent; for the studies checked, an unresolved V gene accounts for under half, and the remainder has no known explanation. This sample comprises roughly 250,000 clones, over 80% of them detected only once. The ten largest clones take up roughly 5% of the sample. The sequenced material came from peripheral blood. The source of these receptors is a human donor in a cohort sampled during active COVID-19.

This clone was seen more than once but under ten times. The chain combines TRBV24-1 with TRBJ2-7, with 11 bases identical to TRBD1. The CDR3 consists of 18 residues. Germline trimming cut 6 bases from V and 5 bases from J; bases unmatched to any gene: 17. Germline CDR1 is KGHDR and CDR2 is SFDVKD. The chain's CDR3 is CATSLRGQGGAINHEQYF. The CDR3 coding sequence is TGTGCCACCAGTTTAAGGGGACAGGGGGGCGCCATCAACCACGAGCAGTACTTC.

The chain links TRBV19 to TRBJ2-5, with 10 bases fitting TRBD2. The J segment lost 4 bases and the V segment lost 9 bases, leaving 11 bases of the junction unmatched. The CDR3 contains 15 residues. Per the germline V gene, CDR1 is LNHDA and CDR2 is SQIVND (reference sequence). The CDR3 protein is CASAPGLARLETQYF. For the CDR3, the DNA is TGTGCCAGCGCTCCGGGACTAGCGCGATTAGAGACCCAGTACTTC.

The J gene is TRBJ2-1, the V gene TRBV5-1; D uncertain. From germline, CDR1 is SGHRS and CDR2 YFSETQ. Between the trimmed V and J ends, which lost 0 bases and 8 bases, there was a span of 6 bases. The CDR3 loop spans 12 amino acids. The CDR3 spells CASSLVRDEQFF. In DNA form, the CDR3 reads TGCGCCAGCAGCTTGGTTCGGGATGAGCAGTTCTTC. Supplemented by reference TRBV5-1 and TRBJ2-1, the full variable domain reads KAGVTQTPRYLIKTRGQQVTLSCSPISGHRSVSWYQQTPGQGLQFLFEYFSETQRNKGNFPGRFSGRQFSNSRSEMNVSTLELGDSALYLCASSLVRDEQFFGPGTRLTVL.

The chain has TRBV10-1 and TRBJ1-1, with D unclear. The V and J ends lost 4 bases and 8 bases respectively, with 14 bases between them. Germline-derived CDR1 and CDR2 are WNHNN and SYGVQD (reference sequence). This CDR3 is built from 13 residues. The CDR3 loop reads CASSGASLGEAFF. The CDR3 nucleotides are TGCGCCAGCAGTGGGGCTTCGCTTGGAGAAGCTTTCTTT.

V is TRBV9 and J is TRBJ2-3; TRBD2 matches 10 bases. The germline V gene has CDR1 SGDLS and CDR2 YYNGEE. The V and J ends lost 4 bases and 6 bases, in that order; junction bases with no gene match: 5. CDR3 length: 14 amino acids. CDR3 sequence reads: CASSMGLAMDTQYF. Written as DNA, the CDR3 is TGTGCCAGCAGCATGGGACTAGCGATGGATACGCAGTATTTT.

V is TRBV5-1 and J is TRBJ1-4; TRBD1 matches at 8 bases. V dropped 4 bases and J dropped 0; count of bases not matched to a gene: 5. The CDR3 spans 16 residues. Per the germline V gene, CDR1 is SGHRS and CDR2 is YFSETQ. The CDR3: CASSTGQGATNEKLFF. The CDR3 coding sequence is TGCGCCAGCAGCACCGGACAGGGAGCAACTAATGAAAAACTGTTTTTT.

In nucleotides, the CDR3 is TGTGCCAGCAGCTTGGGGACAGAAGAGACCCAGTACTTC. It specifies CASSLGTEETQYF. The chain links TRBV5-4 to TRBJ2-5; tentative D call: TRBD1 (6 bases). This CDR3 comprises 13 residues. The germline V and J ends were trimmed by 0 bases and 3 bases, with 6 bases remaining between them. Germline CDR1 is SGHNT and CDR2 is YYREEE (reference sequence). Together with reference TRBV5-4 and TRBJ2-5, the CDR3 gives the full variable domain: ETGVTQSPTHLIKTRGQQVTLRCSSQSGHNTVSWYQQALGQGPQFIFQYYREEENGRGNFPPRFSGLQFPNYSSELNVNALELDDSALYLCASSLGTEETQYFGPGTRLLVL.

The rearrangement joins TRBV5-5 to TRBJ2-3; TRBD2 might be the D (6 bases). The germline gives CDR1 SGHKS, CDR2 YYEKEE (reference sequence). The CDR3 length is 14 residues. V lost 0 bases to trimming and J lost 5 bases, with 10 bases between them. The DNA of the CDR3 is TGTGCCAGCAGCTTGGTTCACGGGGGAGATACGCAGTATTTT. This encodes CASSLVHGGDTQYF.

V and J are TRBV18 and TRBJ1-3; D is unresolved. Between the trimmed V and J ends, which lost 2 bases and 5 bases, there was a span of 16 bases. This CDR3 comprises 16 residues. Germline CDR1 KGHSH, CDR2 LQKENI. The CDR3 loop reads CASSPSSFSKRNTIYF. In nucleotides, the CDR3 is TGTGCCAGCTCACCAAGCTCCTTTTCCAAAAGAAACACCATATATTTT.

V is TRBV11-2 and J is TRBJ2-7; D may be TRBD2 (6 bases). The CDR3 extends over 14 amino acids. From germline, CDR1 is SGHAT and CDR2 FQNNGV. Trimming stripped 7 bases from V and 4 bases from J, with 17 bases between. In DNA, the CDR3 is TGTGCCAGCACCTTGACGACTAGTAAGTACGAGCAGTACTTC. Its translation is CASTLTTSKYEQYF.

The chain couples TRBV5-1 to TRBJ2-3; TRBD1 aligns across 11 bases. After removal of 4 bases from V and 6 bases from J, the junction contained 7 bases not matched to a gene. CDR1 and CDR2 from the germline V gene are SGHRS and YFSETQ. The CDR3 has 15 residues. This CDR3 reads CASSRTGGERDTQYF. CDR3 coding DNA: TGCGCCAGCAGCCGGACAGGGGGCGAGCGGGATACGCAGTATTTT.

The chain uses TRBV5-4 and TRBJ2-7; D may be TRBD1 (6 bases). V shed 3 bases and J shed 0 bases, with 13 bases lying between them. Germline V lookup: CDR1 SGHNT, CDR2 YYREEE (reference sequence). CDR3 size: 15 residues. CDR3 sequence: CASSSRDILSYEQYF. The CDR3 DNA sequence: TGTGCCAGCAGCTCCCGGGACATCCTCTCCTACGAGCAGTACTTC.

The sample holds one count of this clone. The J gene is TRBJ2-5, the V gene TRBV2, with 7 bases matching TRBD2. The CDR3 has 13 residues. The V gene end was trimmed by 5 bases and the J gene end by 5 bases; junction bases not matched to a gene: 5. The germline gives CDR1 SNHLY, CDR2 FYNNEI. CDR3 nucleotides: TGTGCCAGCAGTTTGCAGGGAGGGGAGACCCAGTACTTC. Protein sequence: CASSLQGGETQYF. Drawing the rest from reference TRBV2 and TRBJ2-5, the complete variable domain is EPEVTQTPSHQVTQMGQEVILRCVPISNHLYFYWYRQILGQKVEFLVSFYNNEISEKSEIFDDQFSVERPDGSNFTLKIRSTKLEDSAMYFCASSLQGGETQYFGPGTRLLVL.

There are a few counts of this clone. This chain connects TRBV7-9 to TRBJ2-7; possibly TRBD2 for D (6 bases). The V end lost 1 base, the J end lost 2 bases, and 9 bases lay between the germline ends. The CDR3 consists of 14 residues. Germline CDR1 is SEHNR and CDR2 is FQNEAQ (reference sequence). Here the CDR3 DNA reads TGTGCCAGCAGCTTAGGGAGGGACGCCTACGAGCAGTACTTC. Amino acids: CASSLGRDAYEQYF.

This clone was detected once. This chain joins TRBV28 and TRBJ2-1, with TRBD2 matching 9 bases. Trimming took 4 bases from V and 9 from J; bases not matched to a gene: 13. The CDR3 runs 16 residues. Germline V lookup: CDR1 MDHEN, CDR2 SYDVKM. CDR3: CASSSPGTSFSGEQFF. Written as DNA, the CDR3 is TGTGCCAGCAGTTCCCCCGGGACTAGCTTTTCGGGTGAGCAGTTCTTC.

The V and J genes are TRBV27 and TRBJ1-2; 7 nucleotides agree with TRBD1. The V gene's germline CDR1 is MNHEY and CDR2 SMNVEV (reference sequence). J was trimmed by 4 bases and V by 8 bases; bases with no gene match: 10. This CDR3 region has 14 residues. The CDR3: CASGRTGLIYGYTF. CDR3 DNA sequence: TGTGCCAGCGGACGGACAGGCCTAATCTATGGCTACACCTTC.

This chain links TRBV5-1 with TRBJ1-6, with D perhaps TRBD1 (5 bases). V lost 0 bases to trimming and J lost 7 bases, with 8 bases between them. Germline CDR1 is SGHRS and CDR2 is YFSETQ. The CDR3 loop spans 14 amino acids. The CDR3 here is CASSLEGRNSPLHF. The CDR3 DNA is TGCGCCAGCAGCTTGGAGGGGCGGAATTCACCCCTCCACTTT.

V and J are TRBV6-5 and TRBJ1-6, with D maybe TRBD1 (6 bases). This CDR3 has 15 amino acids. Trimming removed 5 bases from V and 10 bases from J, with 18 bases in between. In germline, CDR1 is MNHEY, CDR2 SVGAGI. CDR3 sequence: CASSPLGGGRSPLHF. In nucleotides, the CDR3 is TGTGCCAGCAGTCCCCTGGGAGGGGGAAGGTCACCCCTCCACTTT.

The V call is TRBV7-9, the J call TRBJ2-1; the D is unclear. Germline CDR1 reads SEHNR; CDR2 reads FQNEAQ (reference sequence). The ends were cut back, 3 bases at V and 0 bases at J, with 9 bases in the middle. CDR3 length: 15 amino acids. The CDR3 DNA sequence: TGTGCCAGCAGCTTCGTCTCAGGCTCCTACAATGAGCAGTTCTTC. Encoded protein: CASSFVSGSYNEQFF.

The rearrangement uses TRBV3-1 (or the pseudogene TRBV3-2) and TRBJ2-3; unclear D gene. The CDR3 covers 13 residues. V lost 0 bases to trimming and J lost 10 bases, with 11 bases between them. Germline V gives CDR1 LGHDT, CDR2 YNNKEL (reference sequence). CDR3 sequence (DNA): TGTGCCAGCAGCCAAGATTTGAGTATGTCGCAGTATTTT. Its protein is CASSQDLSMSQYF.

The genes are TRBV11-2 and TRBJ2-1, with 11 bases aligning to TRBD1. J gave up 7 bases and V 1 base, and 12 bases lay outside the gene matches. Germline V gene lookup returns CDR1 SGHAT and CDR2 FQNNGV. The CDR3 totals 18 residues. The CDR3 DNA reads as TGTGCCAGCAGCTTAGTTTCGGGACAGGGGGTCCATATGAATGAGCAGTTCTTC. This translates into CASSLVSGQGVHMNEQFF.

CDR3 amino acids: CASSFLQGGQETQYF. The CDR3, as DNA: TGTGCCAGCAGCTTCCTCCAGGGGGGTCAAGAGACCCAGTACTTC. This chain connects TRBV5-8 to TRBJ2-5; weak D call: TRBD1 (7 bases). The germline gives CDR1 SGHTS, CDR2 YDEGEE. CDR3 length: 15 residues. V gave up 2 bases and J gave up 2 bases, with 13 bases separating them.

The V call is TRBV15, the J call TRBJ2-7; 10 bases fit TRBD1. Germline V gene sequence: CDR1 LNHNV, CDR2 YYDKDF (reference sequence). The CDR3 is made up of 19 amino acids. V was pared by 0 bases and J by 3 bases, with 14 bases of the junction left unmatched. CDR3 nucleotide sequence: TGTGCCACCAGCAGAGATTTGGTGGAAACACGGACAGGGGGCTACGAGCAGTACTTC. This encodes CATSRDLVETRTGGYEQYF.

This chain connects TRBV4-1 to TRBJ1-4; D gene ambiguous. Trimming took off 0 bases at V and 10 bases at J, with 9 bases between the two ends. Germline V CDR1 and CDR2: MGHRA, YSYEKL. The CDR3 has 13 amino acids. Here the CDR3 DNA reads TGCGCCAGCAGCCAAGAACTCTCGGGAAAACTGTTTTTT. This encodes CASSQELSGKLFF.